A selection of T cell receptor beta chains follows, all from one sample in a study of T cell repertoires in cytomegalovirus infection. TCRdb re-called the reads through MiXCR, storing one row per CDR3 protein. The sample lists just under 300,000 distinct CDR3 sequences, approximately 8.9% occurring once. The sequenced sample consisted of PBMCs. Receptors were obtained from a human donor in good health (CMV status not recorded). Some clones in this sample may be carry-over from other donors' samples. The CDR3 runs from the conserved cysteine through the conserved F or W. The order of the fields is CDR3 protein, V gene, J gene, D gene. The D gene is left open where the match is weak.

CASQRDTGKLFGYTF	TRBV6-2/TRBV6-3	TRBJ1-2	-
CASSYERGARTDTQYF	TRBV7-2	TRBJ2-3	-
CASSFGGLSYNEQFF	TRBV12-3/TRBV12-4	TRBJ2-1	-
CSAKGQGASGYTF	TRBV20-1	TRBJ1-2	TRBD1
CASSLLAKRGTEAFF	TRBV5-1	TRBJ1-1	-
CASSQRQGINSPLHF	TRBV14	TRBJ1-6	TRBD1
CASTATNTGELFF	TRBV27	TRBJ2-2	-
CASSLQLGSGQAYEQYF	TRBV5-1	TRBJ2-7	TRBD1
CASSFGTAILAKNIQYF	TRBV5-6	TRBJ2-4	TRBD1
CSARALRGPGELFF	TRBV20-1	TRBJ2-2	-
CATEVGKDTQYF	TRBV6-1	TRBJ2-3	-
CASTAATLAKNIQYF	TRBV28	TRBJ2-4	-
CASSWTSGTTDTQYF	TRBV11-2	TRBJ2-3	TRBD2
CASSSDSGTGNQPQHF	TRBV28	TRBJ1-5	TRBD1
CAISGTGPGGKLFF	TRBV10-3	TRBJ1-4	-
CASSLGSFEEQFF	TRBV7-9	TRBJ2-1	-
CAVLDRSTDTQYF	TRBV10-3	TRBJ2-3	TRBD1
CASSAGLAGGTGELFF	TRBV19	TRBJ2-2	TRBD2
CIRMTGDLTNYGYTF	TRBV20-1	TRBJ1-2	TRBD1
CASSYRQGSIGYTF	TRBV5-6	TRBJ1-2	TRBD1
CASRPPGRTDTQYF	TRBV6-6	TRBJ2-3	-
CASSPGTRGSEAFF	TRBV7-9	TRBJ1-1	-
CASSPHTRGDTQYF	TRBV7-9	TRBJ2-3	-
CASRIQGINYGYTF	TRBV19	TRBJ1-2	-
CASSQGDSSYNEQFF	TRBV4-1	TRBJ2-1	-
CAISREGDTEAFF	TRBV10-3	TRBJ1-1	-
CASSQRVTEAFF	TRBV14	TRBJ1-1	-
CASSSTGTGLISYNEQFF	TRBV28	TRBJ2-1	TRBD1
CSARDLMWGASTDTQYF	TRBV20-1	TRBJ2-3	-
CASSPLERQETQYF	TRBV5-1	TRBJ2-5	-
CSASRTGDGNTIYF	TRBV20-1	TRBJ1-3	TRBD1
CASSPQPTSGGVQFF	TRBV7-2	TRBJ2-1	TRBD2
CSASGQGANEQFF	TRBV20-1	TRBJ2-1	TRBD1
CAISELLAGQSNEQFF	TRBV10-3	TRBJ2-1	TRBD2
CASSQDGRNTGELFF	TRBV14	TRBJ2-2	-
CASSLMAKQETQYF	TRBV5-5	TRBJ2-5	-
CSARDGRRQETIYF	TRBV20-1	TRBJ1-3	-
CASSQDLGLAGTSTDTQYF	TRBV3-1	TRBJ2-3	TRBD2
CSARDGGRNTEAFF	TRBV20-1	TRBJ1-1	-
CASSRPAASSYNEQFF	TRBV6-2/TRBV6-3	TRBJ2-1	-
CSARRGWGADQPQHF	TRBV20-1	TRBJ1-5	-
CATSDSPAEGRLANTEAFF	TRBV24-1	TRBJ1-1	-
CASSMGNTIYF	TRBV19	TRBJ1-3	-